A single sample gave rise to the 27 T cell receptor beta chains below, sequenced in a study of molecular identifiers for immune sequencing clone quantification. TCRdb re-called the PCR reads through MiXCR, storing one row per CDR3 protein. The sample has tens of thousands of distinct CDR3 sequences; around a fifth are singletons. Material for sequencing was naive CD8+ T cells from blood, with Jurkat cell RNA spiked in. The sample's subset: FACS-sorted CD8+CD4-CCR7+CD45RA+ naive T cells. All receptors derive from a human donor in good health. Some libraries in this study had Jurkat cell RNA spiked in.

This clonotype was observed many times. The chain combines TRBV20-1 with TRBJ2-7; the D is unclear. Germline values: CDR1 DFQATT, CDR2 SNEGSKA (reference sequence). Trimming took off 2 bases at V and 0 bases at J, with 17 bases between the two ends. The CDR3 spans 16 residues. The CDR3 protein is CSARPQYTYNSYEQYF. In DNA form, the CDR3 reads TGCAGTGCTAGACCTCAATATACTTACAACTCCTACGAGCAGTACTTC.

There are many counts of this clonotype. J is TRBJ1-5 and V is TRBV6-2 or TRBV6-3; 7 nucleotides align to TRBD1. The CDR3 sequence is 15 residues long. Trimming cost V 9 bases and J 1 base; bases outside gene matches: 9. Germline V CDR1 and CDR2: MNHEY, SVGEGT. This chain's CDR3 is CASRLGGWSNQPQHF. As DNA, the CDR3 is TGTGCCAGTAGACTAGGGGGCTGGAGCAATCAGCCCCAGCATTTT.

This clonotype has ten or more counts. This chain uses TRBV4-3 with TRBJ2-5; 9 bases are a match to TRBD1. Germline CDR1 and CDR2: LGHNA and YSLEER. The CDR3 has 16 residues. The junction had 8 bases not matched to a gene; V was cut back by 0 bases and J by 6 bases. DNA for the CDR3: TGCGCCAGCAGCCAAGAAATGAGACAGGGGGGTCAGACCCAGTACTTC. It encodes CASSQEMRQGGQTQYF.

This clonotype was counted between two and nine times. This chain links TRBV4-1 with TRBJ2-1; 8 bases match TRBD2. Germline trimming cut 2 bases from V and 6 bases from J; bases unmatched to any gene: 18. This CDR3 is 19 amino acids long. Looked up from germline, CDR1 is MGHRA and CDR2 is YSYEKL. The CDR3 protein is CASSQRGYRLAGLLNEQFF. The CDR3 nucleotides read TGCGCCAGCAGCCAAAGGGGGTATAGGTTAGCGGGGCTCCTCAATGAGCAGTTCTTC.

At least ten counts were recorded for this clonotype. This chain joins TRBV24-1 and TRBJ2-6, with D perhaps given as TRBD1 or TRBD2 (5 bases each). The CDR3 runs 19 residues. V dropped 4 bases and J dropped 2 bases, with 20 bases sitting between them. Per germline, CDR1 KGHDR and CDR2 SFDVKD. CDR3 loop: CATSDPTSPGPAGANVLTF. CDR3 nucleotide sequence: TGTGCCACCAGTGACCCGACCTCCCCGGGGCCGGCTGGGGCCAACGTCCTGACTTTC.

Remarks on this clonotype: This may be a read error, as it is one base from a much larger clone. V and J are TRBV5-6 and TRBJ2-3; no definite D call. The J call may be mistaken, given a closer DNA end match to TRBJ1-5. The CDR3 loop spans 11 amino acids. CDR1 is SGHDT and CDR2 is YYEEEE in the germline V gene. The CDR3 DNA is TGTGCCAGCAGCAGTTGGTATACGCAGCATTTT. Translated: CASSSWYTQHF.

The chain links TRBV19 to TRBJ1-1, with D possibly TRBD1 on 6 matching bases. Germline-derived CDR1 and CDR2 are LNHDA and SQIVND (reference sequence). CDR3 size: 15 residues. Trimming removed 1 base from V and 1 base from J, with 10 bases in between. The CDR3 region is CASSIGGGANTEAFF. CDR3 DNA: TGTGCCAGTAGTATAGGTGGGGGCGCGAACACTGAAGCTTTCTTT.

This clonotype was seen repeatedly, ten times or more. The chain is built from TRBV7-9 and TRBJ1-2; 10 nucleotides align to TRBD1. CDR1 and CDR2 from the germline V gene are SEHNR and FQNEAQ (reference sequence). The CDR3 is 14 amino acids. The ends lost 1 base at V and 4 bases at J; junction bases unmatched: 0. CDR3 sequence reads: CASSLGTGGYGYTF. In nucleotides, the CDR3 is TGTGCCAGCAGCTTAGGGACAGGGGGCTATGGCTACACCTTC.

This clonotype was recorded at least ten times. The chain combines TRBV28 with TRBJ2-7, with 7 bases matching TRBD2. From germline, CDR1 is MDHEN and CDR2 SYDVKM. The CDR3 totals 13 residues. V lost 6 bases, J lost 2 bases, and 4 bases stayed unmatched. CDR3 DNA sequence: TGTGCCAGCAGCAAACTAGCGCCCTACGAGCAGTACTTC. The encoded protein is CASSKLAPYEQYF.

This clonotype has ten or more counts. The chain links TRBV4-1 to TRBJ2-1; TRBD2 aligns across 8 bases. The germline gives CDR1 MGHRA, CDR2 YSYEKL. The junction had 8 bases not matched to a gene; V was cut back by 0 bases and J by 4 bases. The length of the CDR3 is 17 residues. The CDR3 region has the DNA TGCGCCAGCAGCCAAGATATAACTAGCGGAGCTTACAATGAGCAGTTCTTC. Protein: CASSQDITSGAYNEQFF.

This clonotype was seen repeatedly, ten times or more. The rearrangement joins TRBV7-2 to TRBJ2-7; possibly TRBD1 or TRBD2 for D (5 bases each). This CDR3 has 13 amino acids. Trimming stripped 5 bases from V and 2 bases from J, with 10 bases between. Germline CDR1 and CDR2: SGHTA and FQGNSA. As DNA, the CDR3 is TGTGCCAGCAGCGACGGGACCCCCTACGAGCAGTACTTC. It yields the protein CASSDGTPYEQYF.

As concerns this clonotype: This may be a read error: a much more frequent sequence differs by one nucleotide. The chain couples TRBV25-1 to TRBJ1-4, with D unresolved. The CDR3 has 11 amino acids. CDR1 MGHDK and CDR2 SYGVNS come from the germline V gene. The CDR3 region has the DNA TGTGCCAGCGGTGAAGGAGAAAAACTGTTTTTT. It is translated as CASGEGEKLFF.

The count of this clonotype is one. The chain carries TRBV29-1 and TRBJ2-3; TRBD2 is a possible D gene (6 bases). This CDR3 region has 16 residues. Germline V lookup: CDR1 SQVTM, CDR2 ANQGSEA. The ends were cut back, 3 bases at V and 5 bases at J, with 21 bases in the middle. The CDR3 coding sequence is TGCAGCGTTGAGATGGCGGGACCGACATGGGTAGATACGCAGTATTTT. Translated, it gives CSVEMAGPTWVDTQYF.

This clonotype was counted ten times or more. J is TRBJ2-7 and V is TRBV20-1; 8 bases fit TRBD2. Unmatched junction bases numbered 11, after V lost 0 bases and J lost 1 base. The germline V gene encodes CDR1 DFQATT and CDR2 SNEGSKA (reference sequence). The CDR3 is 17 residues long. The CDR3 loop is CSARDLIGGGPSYEQYF. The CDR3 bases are TGCAGTGCTAGAGATCTCATTGGCGGGGGGCCGTCCTACGAGCAGTACTTC.

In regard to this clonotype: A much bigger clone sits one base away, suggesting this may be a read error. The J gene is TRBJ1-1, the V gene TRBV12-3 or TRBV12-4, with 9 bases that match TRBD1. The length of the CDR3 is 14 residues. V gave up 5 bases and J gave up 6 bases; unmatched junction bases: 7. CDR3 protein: CASSGTGSDSEAFF. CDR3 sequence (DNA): TGTGCCAGCAGTGGGACAGGGAGCGACTCTGAAGCTTTCTTT.

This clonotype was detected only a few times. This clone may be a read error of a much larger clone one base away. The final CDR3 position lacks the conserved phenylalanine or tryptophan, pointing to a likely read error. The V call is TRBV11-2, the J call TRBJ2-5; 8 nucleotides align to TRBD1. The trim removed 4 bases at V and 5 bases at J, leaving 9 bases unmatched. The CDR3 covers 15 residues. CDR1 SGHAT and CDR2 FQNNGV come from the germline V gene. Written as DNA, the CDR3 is TGTGCCAGCAGCTCAACATCGACAGGGGATGAGACCCAGTACGTC. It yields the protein CASSSTSTGDETQYV.

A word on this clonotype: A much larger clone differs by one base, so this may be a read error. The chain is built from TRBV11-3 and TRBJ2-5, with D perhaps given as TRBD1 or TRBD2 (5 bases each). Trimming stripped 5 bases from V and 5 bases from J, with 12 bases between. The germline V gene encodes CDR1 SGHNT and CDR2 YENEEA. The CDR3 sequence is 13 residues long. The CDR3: CASSPGTPETQYF. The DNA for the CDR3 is TGTGCCAGCAGCCCTGGGACCCCGGAGACCCAGTACTTC.

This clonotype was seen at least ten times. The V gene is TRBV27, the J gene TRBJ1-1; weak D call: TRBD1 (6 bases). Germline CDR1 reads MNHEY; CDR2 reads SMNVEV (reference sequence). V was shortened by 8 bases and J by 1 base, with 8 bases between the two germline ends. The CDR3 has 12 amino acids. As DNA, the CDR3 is TGTGCCAGCGCGGACAGGAACACTGAAGCTTTCTTT. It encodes CASADRNTEAFF.

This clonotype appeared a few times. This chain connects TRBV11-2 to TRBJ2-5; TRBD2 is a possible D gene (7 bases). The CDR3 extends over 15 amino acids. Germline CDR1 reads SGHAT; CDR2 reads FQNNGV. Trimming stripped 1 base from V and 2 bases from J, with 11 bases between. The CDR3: CASSLVGGRQETQYF. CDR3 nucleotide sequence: TGTGCCAGCAGCTTAGTGGGGGGGCGTCAAGAGACCCAGTACTTC.

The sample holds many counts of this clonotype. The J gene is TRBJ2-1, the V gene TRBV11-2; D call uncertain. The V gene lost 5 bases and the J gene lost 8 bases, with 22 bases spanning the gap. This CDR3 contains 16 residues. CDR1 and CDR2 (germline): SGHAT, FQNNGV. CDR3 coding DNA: TGTGCCAGCAGCCCCCCGCTCGATGTCGTGGCCTATGAGCAGTTCTTC. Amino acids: CASSPPLDVVAYEQFF.

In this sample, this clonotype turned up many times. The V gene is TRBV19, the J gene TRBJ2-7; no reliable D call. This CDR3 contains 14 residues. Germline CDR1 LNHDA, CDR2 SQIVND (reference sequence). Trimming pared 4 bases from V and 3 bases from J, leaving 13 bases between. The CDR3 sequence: CASSTPGSSYEQYF. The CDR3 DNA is TGTGCCAGTAGTACCCCGGGCAGCAGCTACGAGCAGTACTTC.

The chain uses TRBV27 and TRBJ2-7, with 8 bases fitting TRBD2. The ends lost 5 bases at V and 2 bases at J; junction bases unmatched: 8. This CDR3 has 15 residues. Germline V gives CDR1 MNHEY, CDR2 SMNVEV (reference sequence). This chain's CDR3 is CASSVVAGNTYEQYF. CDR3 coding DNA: TGTGCCAGCAGTGTAGTAGCGGGAAATACCTACGAGCAGTACTTC.

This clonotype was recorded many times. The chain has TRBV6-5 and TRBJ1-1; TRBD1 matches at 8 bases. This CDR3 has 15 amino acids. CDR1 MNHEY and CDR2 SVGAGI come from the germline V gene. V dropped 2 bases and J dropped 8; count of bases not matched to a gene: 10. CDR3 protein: CASSYELAGTGEAFF. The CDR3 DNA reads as TGTGCCAGCAGTTACGAATTAGCCGGGACAGGAGAAGCTTTCTTT.

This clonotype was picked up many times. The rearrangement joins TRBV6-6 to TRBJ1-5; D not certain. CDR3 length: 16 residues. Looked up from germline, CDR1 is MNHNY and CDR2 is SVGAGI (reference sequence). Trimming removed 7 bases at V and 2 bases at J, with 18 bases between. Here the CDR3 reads CASTLELGPGNQPQHF. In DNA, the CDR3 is TGTGCCAGCACGCTAGAGCTAGGACCGGGCAATCAGCCCCAGCATTTT.

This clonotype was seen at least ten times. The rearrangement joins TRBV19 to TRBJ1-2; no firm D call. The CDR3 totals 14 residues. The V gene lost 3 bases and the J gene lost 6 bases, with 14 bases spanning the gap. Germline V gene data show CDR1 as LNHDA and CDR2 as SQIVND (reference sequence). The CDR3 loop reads CASSIPQRVDGYTF. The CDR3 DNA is TGTGCCAGTAGTATCCCGCAGAGAGTGGATGGCTACACCTTC.

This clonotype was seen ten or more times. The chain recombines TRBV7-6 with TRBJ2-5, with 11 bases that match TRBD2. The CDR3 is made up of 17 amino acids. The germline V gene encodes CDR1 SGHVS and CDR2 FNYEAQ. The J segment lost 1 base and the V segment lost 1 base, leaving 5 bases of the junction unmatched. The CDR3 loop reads CASSLVGLAGFQETQYF. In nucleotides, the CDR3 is TGTGCCAGCAGCTTAGTAGGACTAGCGGGCTTCCAAGAGACCCAGTACTTC.

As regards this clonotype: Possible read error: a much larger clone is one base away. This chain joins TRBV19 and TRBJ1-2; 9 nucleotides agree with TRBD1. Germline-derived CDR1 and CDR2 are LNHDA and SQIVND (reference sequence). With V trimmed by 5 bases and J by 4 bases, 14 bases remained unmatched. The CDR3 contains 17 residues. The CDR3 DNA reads TGTGCCAGTAGTGACCGGGACAGGGTAGATTTCGGCTATGGCTACACCTTC. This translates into CASSDRDRVDFGYGYTF.